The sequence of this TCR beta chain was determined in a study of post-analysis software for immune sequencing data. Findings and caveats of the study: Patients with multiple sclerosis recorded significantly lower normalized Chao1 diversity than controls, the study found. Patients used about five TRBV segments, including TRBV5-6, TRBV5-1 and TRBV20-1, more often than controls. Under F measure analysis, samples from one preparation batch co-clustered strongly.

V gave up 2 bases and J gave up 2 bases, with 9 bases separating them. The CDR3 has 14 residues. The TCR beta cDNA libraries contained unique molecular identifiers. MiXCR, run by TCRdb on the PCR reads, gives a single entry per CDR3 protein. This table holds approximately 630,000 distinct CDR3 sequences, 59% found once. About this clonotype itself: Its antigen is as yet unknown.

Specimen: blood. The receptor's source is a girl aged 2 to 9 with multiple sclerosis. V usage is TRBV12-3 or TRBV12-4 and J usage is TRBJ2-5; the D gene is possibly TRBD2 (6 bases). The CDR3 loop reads CASSLLARQETQYF. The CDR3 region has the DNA TGTGCCAGCAGTTTACTAGCGCGGCAAGAGACCCAGTACTTC.